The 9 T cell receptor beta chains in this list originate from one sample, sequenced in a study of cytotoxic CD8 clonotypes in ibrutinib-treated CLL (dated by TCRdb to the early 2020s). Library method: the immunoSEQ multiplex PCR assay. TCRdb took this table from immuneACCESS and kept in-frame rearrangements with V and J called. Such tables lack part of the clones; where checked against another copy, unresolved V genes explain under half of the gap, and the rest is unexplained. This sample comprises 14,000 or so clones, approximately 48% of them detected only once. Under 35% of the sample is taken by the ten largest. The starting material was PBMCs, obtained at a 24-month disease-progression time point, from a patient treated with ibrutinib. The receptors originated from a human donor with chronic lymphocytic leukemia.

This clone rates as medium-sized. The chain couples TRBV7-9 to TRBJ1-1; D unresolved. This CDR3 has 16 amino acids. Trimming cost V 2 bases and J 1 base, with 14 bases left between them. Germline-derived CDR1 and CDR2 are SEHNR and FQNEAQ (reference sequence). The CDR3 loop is CASSLWSIGPNTEAFF. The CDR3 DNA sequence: TGTGCCAGCAGCTTATGGAGTATTGGACCGAACACTGAAGCTTTCTTT. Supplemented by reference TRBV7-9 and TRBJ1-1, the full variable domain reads DTGVSQNPRHKITKRGQNVTFRCDPISEHNRLYWYRQTLGQGPEFLTYFQNEAQLEKSRLLSDRFSAERPKGSFSTLEIQRTEQGDSAMYLCASSLWSIGPNTEAFFGQGTRLTVV.

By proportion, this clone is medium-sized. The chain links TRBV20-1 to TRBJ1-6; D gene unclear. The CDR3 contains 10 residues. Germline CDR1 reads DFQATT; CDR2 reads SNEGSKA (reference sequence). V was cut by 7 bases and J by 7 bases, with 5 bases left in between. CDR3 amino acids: CSGRNSPLHF. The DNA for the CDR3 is TGCAGTGGTAGGAATTCACCCCTCCACTTT.

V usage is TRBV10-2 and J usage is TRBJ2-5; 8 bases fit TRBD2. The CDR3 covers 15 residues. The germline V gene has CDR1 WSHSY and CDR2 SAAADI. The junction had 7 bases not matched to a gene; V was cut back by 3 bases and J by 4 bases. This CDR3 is CASSESSGGAETQYF. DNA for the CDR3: TGCGCCAGCAGTGAATCAAGCGGGGGCGCAGAGACCCAGTACTTC.

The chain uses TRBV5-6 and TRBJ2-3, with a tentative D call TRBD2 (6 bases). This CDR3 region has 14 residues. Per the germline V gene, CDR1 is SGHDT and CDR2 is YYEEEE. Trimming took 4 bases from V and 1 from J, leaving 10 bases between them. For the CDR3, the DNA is TGTGCCAGCAGCCTCCGCGGGGGCACAGATACGCAGTATTTT. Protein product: CASSLRGGTDTQYF.

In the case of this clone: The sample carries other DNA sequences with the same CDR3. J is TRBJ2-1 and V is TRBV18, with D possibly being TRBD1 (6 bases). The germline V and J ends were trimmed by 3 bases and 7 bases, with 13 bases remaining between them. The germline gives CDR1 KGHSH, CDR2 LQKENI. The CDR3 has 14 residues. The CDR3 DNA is TGTGCCAGCTCACCCTTACAGGGTGGGAATGAGCAGTTCTTC. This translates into CASSPLQGGNEQFF.

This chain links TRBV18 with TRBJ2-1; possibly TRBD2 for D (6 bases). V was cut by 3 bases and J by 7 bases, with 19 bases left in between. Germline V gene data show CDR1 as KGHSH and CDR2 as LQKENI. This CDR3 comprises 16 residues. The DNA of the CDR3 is TGTGCCAGCTCACCGGGGGACTTCATTGGCGGGAATGAGCAGTTCTTC. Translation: CASSPGDFIGGNEQFF.

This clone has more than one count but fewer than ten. As DNA, the CDR3 is TGTGCCAGCAGCTTGGCACAGCGGGACAGGCAGTTCTTC. Translating it yields CASSLAQRDRQFF. The V and J genes are TRBV5-6 and TRBJ2-1; D may correspond to TRBD1 or TRBD2 (7 bases each). There are 13 residues in the CDR3. The V gene's germline CDR1 is SGHDT and CDR2 YYEEEE. The germline V and J ends were trimmed by 0 bases and 12 bases, with 13 bases remaining between them.

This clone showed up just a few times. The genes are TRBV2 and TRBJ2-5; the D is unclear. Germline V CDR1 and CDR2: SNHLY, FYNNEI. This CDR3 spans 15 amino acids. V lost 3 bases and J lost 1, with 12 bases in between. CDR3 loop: CASSEAPAFQETQYF. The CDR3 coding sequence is TGTGCCAGCAGTGAGGCCCCAGCGTTCCAAGAGACCCAGTACTTC.

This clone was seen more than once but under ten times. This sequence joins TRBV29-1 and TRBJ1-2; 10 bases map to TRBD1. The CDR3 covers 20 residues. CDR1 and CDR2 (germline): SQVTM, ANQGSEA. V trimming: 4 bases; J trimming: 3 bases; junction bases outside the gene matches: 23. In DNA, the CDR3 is TGCAGCGTTGGCCCCCCGGTCGAGGACAGGGGGGCCCCGGGTCACTATGGCTACACCTTC. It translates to CSVGPPVEDRGAPGHYGYTF.